The rows below give T cell receptor beta chains drawn from one sample of a study of OX40 agonist ivuxolimab in advanced cancers. Produced via immunoSEQ multiplex PCR; TCRdb's table is partial and in-frame only. The table lists 30,000 to 40,000 clones, roughly 80% of them singletons, with about 10% in the top ten. The sequences come from CD4+ or CD8+ T cells sorted from blood, collected in a trial of the OX40 agonist ivuxolimab. All receptors derive from an adult with an advanced solid tumor such as melanoma, head and neck, liver or kidney cancer. Both conserved end residues are part of each CDR3.

V gene,J gene,CDR3 protein
TRBV6-5,TRBJ1-2,CASRGDRQGYYGYTF
TRBV5-5,TRBJ1-1,CASSSHTGNTEAFF
TRBV18,TRBJ2-7,CASSLGSAAGGYEQYF
TRBV28,TRBJ2-7,CASSRDRGPDEQYF
TRBV4-1,TRBJ2-7,CASSQGLAGPPAYEQYF
TRBV7-3,TRBJ2-5,CASSLSQGETQYF
TRBV15,TRBJ2-2,CATSTSTSNTGELFF
TRBV27,TRBJ2-5,CASSLTGTVQETQYF
TRBV4-2,TRBJ2-5,CASSQDLQETQYF
TRBV6-5,TRBJ2-5,CASSAPGYITYF
TRBV6-1,TRBJ2-7,CASKPDRATYEQYF
TRBV9,TRBJ1-2,CASSPSGTVAYGYTF
TRBV5-6,TRBJ1-1,CASSLSVPPEAFF
TRBV11-2,TRBJ2-1,CASSFLIGTGSYNEQFF